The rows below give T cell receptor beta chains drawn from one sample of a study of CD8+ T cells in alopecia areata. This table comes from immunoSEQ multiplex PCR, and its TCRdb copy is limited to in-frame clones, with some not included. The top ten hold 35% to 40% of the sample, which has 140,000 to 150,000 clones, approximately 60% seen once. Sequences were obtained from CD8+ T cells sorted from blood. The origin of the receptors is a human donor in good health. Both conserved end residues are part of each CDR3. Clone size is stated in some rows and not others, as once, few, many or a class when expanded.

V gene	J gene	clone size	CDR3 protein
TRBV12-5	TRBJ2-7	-	CASGQGAREQYF
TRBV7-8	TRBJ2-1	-	CASVSERGLSYNEQFF
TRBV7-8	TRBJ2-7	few	CASSLGSGEQYF
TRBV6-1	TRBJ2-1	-	CAISSGGTYNEQFF
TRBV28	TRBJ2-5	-	CASSPGETQYF
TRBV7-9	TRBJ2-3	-	CATMYAVHLYF
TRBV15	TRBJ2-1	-	CATSNHRNEQFF
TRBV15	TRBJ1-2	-	CATSRGTGANYGYTF
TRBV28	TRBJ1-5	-	CASSLTGAVGQPQHF
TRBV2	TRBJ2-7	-	CASSEGQGGTDEQYF
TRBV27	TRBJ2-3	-	CASSPRDAWGADTQYF
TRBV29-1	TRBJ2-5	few	CSVELAEQETQYF
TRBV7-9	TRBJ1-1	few	CASSSDRAPEAFF
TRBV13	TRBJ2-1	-	CASSSTRVEQFF
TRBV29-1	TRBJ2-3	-	CSVSAVTDSDTQYF
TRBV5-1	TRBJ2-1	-	CASSSPPYNEQFF
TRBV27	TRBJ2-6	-	CASSSLTGAGWANVLTF
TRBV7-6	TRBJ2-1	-	CASSLGAGARRDEQFF
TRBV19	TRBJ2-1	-	CASSILPGLAGNEQFF
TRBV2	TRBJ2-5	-	CASSEARQETQYF
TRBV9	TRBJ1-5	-	CASSEQGASNQPQHF
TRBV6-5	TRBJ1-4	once	CASRLLGLFF
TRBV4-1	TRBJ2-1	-	CASSQGPYNEQFF
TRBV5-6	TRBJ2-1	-	CASSEGVYNEQFF
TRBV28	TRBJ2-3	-	CASSFARGPSTDTQYF
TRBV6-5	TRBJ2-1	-	CASSLSGSTYNEQFF
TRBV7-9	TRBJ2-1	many	CASSLAGAPGVGNEQFF
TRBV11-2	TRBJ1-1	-	CASSSLGVKDTEAFF
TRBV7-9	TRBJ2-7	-	CASSLSGSLNEQYF
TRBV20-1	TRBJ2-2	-	CSARAAGELFF
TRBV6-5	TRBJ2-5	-	CASSYDLGDQETQYF
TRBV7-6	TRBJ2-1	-	CASSLANPGRLAGEVDEQFF
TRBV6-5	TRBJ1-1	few	CASSYLTEAFF